These T cell receptor beta chains were read from a single sample in a study of T cells in Graves' hyperthyroidism and ophthalmopathy. TCRdb re-called the multiplex PCR reads with MiXCR, one entry per CDR3 protein. Here the sample spans around 260,000 distinct CDR3 sequences, less than 30% being singletons. The sequenced material came from blood. All receptors derive from a man in his forties with Graves' hyperthyroidism that later progressed to Graves' ophthalmopathy. Each CDR3 is given with its conserved first and last residue. The order of the fields is D gene, clone size, V gene, J gene, CDR3 protein, CDR3 DNA. The D gene is left open where the match is weak. The listing skips clone size in some rows; elsewhere it reads once, few, many or a size class.

.	many	TRBV5-1	TRBJ2-7	CASSMLYEQYF	TGCGCCAGCAGCATGCTATACGAGCAGTACTTC
.	many	TRBV25-1	TRBJ1-5	CASSEYYRAERGSNQPQHF	TGTGCCAGCAGTGAATACTACAGGGCCGAGAGGGGATCCAATCAGCCCCAGCATTTT
.	.	TRBV9	TRBJ2-5	CASSGKANPQETQYF	TGTGCCAGCAGCGGAAAAGCGAATCCTCAAGAGACCCAGTACTTC
.	many	TRBV30	TRBJ1-2	CAWSVLSNGGYTF	TGTGCCTGGAGTGTACTGTCAAACGGCGGCTACACCTTC
TRBD2	many	TRBV11-3	TRBJ2-5	CASSFGGRLVETQYF	TGTGCCAGCAGCTTCGGCGGGAGGCTGGTAGAGACCCAGTACTTC
.	.	TRBV30	TRBJ1-1	CAWSPQDRNTEAFF	TGTGCCTGGAGTCCCCAAGACAGGAACACTGAAGCTTTCTTT
TRBD2	many	TRBV27	TRBJ2-7	CASSPPGLAGAHEQYF	TGTGCCAGCAGTCCCCCGGGACTAGCGGGAGCCCACGAGCAGTACTTC
TRBD2	many	TRBV18	TRBJ2-5	CASSLGLAGLETQYF	TGTGCCAGCTCACTTGGACTAGCGGGATTAGAGACCCAGTACTTC
TRBD1	many	TRBV29-1	TRBJ1-1	CSVGQGSTEAFF	TGCAGCGTTGGACAGGGAAGCACTGAAGCTTTCTTT
.	many	TRBV5-1	TRBJ2-5	CASSLTPTGQETQYF	TGCGCCAGCAGCTTGACTCCGACAGGCCAAGAGACCCAGTACTTC
.	many	TRBV5-8	TRBJ2-1	CASSLVFTSSSYNEQFF	TGTGCCAGCAGCTTGGTGTTCACGTCCAGCTCCTACAATGAGCAGTTCTTC
.	.	TRBV12-3/TRBV12-4	TRBJ1-1	CTSSVRQRNTEAFF	TGTACCAGCAGTGTACGACAGAGGAACACTGAAGCTTTCTTT
.	many	TRBV20-1	TRBJ1-1	CSALQGNGNTEAFF	TGCAGTGCTTTACAGGGCAACGGGAACACTGAAGCTTTCTTT
.	many	TRBV3-1	TRBJ2-4	CASSPTPMVTKNIQYF	TGTGCCAGCAGCCCGACTCCGATGGTAACCAAAAACATTCAGTACTTC
.	many	TRBV9	TRBJ2-7	CASSVGSAGFTYEQYF	TGTGCCAGCAGCGTAGGTTCGGCAGGGTTTACCTACGAGCAGTACTTC
.	.	TRBV28	TRBJ1-2	CASDGGQANYGYTF	TGTGCCAGCGACGGGGGGCAAGCTAACTATGGCTACACCTTC
.	.	TRBV7-2	TRBJ2-7	CASSTNPGAYEQYF	TGTGCCAGCAGTACCAATCCGGGAGCCTACGAGCAGTACTTC
TRBD1	many	TRBV18	TRBJ1-2	CASSPQGQPNYGYTF	TGTGCCAGCTCCCCTCAGGGACAGCCTAACTATGGCTACACCTTC
.	.	TRBV2	TRBJ2-5	CASSAAILETQYF	TGTGCCAGCAGTGCAGCTATCCTAGAGACCCAGTACTTC
.	many	TRBV29-1	TRBJ2-5	CSVDNADQETQYF	TGCAGCGTTGATAATGCGGACCAAGAGACCCAGTACTTC
.	many	TRBV6-5	TRBJ2-2	CASRSELTSGELFF	TGTGCCAGCAGATCAGAGTTAACATCCGGGGAGCTGTTTTTT
.	.	TRBV11-2	TRBJ1-1	CASSFPRTETNTEAFF	TGTGCCAGCAGCTTCCCCCGGACAGAAACGAACACTGAAGCTTTCTTT
.	many	TRBV5-1	TRBJ1-6	CASSLDSVGQSPLHF	TGCGCCAGCAGCTTGGATTCAGTCGGACAGTCACCCCTCCACTTT
TRBD2	many	TRBV7-3	TRBJ2-7	CASSASGASYEQYF	TGTGCCAGCAGCGCCAGCGGGGCCTCCTACGAGCAGTACTTC
TRBD1	.	TRBV29-1	TRBJ1-1	CSVTENRGRNTEAFF	TGCAGCGTCACCGAAAACAGGGGCCGGAACACTGAAGCTTTCTTT
.	many	TRBV6-5	TRBJ1-2	CASTLKGNYGYTF	TGTGCCAGCACCCTAAAGGGGAACTATGGCTACACCTTC
.	.	TRBV20-1	TRBJ2-3	CSVRTVDTQYF	TGCAGTGTCCGGACTGTAGATACGCAGTATTTT
.	.	TRBV15	TRBJ2-5	CAPRTAGLGETQYF	TGTGCCCCCAGGACGGCAGGGTTAGGGGAGACCCAGTACTTC
.	many	TRBV4-2	TRBJ2-6	CASSGYGVGLGANVLTF	TGTGCCAGCAGCGGCTATGGGGTGGGCTTGGGGGCCAACGTCCTGACTTTC
TRBD1	many	TRBV19	TRBJ2-7	CASSVRQGAEQYF	TGTGCCAGTAGTGTACGACAGGGGGCCGAGCAGTACTTC
TRBD2	.	TRBV7-2	TRBJ2-5	CASSLAPGREGETQYF	TGTGCCAGCAGCTTAGCGCCAGGACGGGAGGGAGAGACCCAGTACTTC
.	.	TRBV7-9	TRBJ2-5	CASSLIQNQETQYF	TGTGCCAGCAGCTTAATCCAGAACCAAGAGACCCAGTACTTC
TRBD1	.	TRBV5-1	TRBJ2-7	CASSSRTGAFYEQYF	TGCGCCAGCAGCTCCCGGACAGGGGCATTCTACGAGCAGTACTTC
.	.	TRBV11-2	TRBJ2-7	CASSLELVWEQYF	TGTGCCAGCAGCTTAGAGCTGGTTTGGGAGCAGTACTTC
.	many	TRBV3-1	TRBJ1-2	CASSPRWGYGYTF	TGTGCCAGCAGCCCCAGGTGGGGATATGGCTACACCTTC
.	many	TRBV5-1	TRBJ2-7	CASSLSAGVREQYF	TGCGCCAGCAGCTTGTCGGCAGGGGTGCGCGAGCAGTACTTC
.	many	TRBV19	TRBJ1-5	CASRSQGGNQPQHF	TGTGCCAGTCGGTCACAGGGTGGCAATCAGCCCCAGCATTTT
.	many	TRBV7-6	TRBJ2-7	CASSLFMGEQYF	TGTGCCAGCAGCTTATTCATGGGGGAGCAGTACTTC
TRBD1	.	TRBV11-3	TRBJ2-7	CASSSGTGGGEQYF	TGTGCCAGCAGCTCTGGCACAGGGGGCGGGGAGCAGTACTTC
TRBD1	few	TRBV28	TRBJ1-1	CATRPGQGRNTEAFF	TGTGCCACCAGGCCGGGACAGGGGCGGAACACTGAAGCTTTCTTT
TRBD1	many	TRBV12-3/TRBV12-4	TRBJ2-7	CASSIPGQPYEQYF	TGTGCCAGCAGTATACCGGGACAGCCCTACGAGCAGTACTTC
.	many	TRBV12-3/TRBV12-4	TRBJ2-2	CASSFERANGELFF	TGTGCCAGCAGTTTTGAAAGGGCGAACGGGGAGCTGTTTTTT
TRBD1	many	TRBV13	TRBJ2-5	CASSLVGQGLFQETQYF	TGTGCCAGCAGCTTAGTAGGACAGGGGCTCTTCCAAGAGACCCAGTACTTC
.	.	TRBV7-8	TRBJ2-7	CASMEGAREQYF	TGTGCCAGCATGGAGGGGGCGAGGGAGCAGTACTTC
TRBD1	many	TRBV20-1	TRBJ2-7	CSGTGGRSYEQYF	TGCAGTGGCACAGGGGGTCGTTCCTACGAGCAGTACTTC
.	many	TRBV4-2	TRBJ2-7	CASSHFTGTRLSYEQYF	TGTGCCAGCAGCCATTTTACCGGGACGCGACTATCTTACGAGCAGTACTTC
.	.	TRBV28	TRBJ1-2	CASRLGLRQKNGYTF	TGTGCCAGCAGACTGGGACTGCGCCAAAAGAACGGCTACACCTTC
TRBD2	.	TRBV12-3/TRBV12-4	TRBJ2-7	CASSHSGRRGREYEQYF	TGTGCCAGCAGTCACTCGGGGAGGCGCGGGAGGGAATACGAGCAGTACTTC
.	many	TRBV9	TRBJ2-5	CASSVGPKETQYF	TGTGCCAGCAGCGTAGGGCCAAAAGAGACCCAGTACTTC